This T cell receptor (beta chain) stems from a study of T cells after yellow fever vaccination. The sample holds many counts of this clonotype. TCRdb fed the 5' RACE reads into MiXCR, producing one record per CDR3 protein. This table has about 340,000 distinct CDR3 sequences, about 4% appearing once. V shed 2 bases, J shed 2 bases, and the junction held 2 bases outside the gene matches. This CDR3 comprises 17 residues. From germline, CDR1 is LGHNA and CDR2 YSLEER. The sample here was PBMCs, taken 5 days after the yellow fever booster vaccination. The chain recombines TRBV4-3 with TRBJ2-6; TRBD2 agrees at 11 bases. The sequence came from a man aged 18 to 30 who received the YFV17D yellow fever vaccine. Here the CDR3 reads CASSQFSGGAGANVLTF. The CDR3 DNA reads TGCGCCAGCAGCCAATTTAGCGGGGGGGCTGGGGCCAACGTCCTGACTTTC.